The 26 T cell receptor beta chains below all came from one sample that was sequenced in a study of shared T cell receptors in the human thymus. Repertoires were generated with immunoSEQ multiplex PCR, while TCRdb's copy carries only in-frame clones and drops some. The table includes over 350,000 clones, 85% to 95% detected once. Material: thymocytes. These receptors came from a human donor.

The rearrangement links TRBV7-9 to TRBJ2-1; D not certain. The CDR3 totals 15 residues. Germline V gene data show CDR1 as SEHNR and CDR2 as FQNEAQ (reference sequence). Trimming left V 1 base short and J 6 bases short, with 13 bases between. The CDR3, as DNA: TGTGCCAGCAGCTTAGAAGTGGGATGGATCAATGAGCAGTTCTTC. The encoded protein is CASSLEVGWINEQFF.

This rearrangement joins TRBV6-4 to TRBJ2-1, with 14 bases fitting TRBD2. The CDR3 has 18 amino acids. The ends lost 4 bases at V and 10 bases at J; junction bases unmatched: 15. Germline loops: CDR1 MRHNA, CDR2 SNTAGT. CDR3 protein: CASSGTGTSGSPFGEQFF. The CDR3, as DNA: TGTGCCAGCAGTGGCACCGGGACTAGCGGGAGCCCTTTCGGCGAGCAGTTCTTC.

The chain combines TRBV19 with TRBJ2-2; 8 nucleotides align to TRBD1. The junction had 6 bases not matched to a gene; V was cut back by 11 bases and J by 1 base. The CDR3 consists of 14 residues. Germline CDR1 reads LNHDA; CDR2 reads SQIVND (reference sequence). The CDR3 is CAAQQGENTGELFF. The DNA for the CDR3 is TGTGCCGCCCAACAGGGGGAGAACACCGGGGAGCTGTTTTTT.

The V gene is TRBV28, the J gene TRBJ1-3, with D possibly being TRBD1 (5 bases). The CDR3 is 18 residues long. V was cut by 2 bases and J by 2 bases, with 19 bases left in between. Germline CDR1 is MDHEN and CDR2 is SYDVKM. CDR3 sequence reads: CASSLPSTPGRTGNTIYF. For the CDR3, the DNA is TGTGCCAGCAGTTTACCCTCAACCCCAGGGAGAACTGGAAACACCATATATTTT.

This clone was seen more than once but under ten times. The chain links TRBV6-1 to TRBJ1-3; D gene uncertain. Between the trimmed V and J ends, which lost 7 bases and 2 bases, there was a span of 21 bases. Germline V gene sequence: CDR1 MNHNS, CDR2 SASEGT. The CDR3 has 17 amino acids. DNA of the CDR3: TGTGCCAGCATTGATCGTCCTAACCCCTACGCTGGAAACACCATATATTTT. Protein: CASIDRPNPYAGNTIYF.

The chain links TRBV28 to TRBJ1-1; maybe TRBD1 (6 bases). This CDR3 is built from 15 residues. CDR1 is MDHEN and CDR2 is SYDVKM in the germline V gene. V gave up 1 base and J gave up 1 base, with 10 bases separating them. CDR3 DNA sequence: TGTGCCAGCAGTTTATTGGTCAGGGGGAACACTGAAGCTTTCTTT. Translating gives CASSLLVRGNTEAFF. Full variable domain (rest looked up from reference TRBV28 and TRBJ1-1): DVKVTQSSRYLVKRTGEKVFLECVQDMDHENMFWYRQDPGLGLRLIYFSYDVKMKEKGDIPEGYSVSREKKERFSLILESASTNQTSMYLCASSLLVRGNTEAFFGQGTRLTVV.

The rearrangement uses TRBV27 and TRBJ1-1, with D tentatively TRBD1 (5 bases). Germline CDR1 is MNHEY and CDR2 is SMNVEV (reference sequence). CDR3 size: 14 residues. Trimming stripped 5 bases from V and 4 bases from J, with 14 bases between. CDR3 bases: TGTGCCAGCAGTCGTGACGGGGGAGGCACTGAAGCTTTCTTT. Residues: CASSRDGGGTEAFF.

The chain carries TRBV10-1 and TRBJ2-7, with D unclear. This CDR3 contains 14 residues. Trimming took 4 bases from V and 6 from J, leaving 16 bases between them. Germline V gene sequence: CDR1 WNHNN, CDR2 SYGVQD (reference sequence). This chain's CDR3 is CASSVFPSVGEQYF. The CDR3 nucleotides read TGCGCCAGCAGTGTGTTCCCAAGCGTAGGCGAGCAGTACTTC.

This chain connects TRBV28 to TRBJ1-5; 8 bases align to TRBD1. The trim removed 3 bases at V and 1 base at J, leaving 8 bases unmatched. Germline CDR1 and CDR2: MDHEN and SYDVKM. CDR3 length: 17 amino acids. The CDR3 here is CASSFNRGDVSNQPQHF. Here the CDR3 DNA reads TGTGCCAGCAGTTTTAACAGGGGGGACGTCAGCAATCAGCCCCAGCATTTT. Full variable domain (missing parts from reference TRBV28 and TRBJ1-5): DVKVTQSSRYLVKRTGEKVFLECVQDMDHENMFWYRQDPGLGLRLIYFSYDVKMKEKGDIPEGYSVSREKKERFSLILESASTNQTSMYLCASSFNRGDVSNQPQHFGDGTRLSIL.

The CDR3 protein is CASSSSDYEQYF. In nucleotides, the CDR3 is TGCGCCAGCTCGTCGAGCGATTACGAGCAGTACTTC. This sequence joins TRBV10-2 and TRBJ2-7; no reliable D call. The CDR3 runs 12 residues. V was trimmed by 8 bases and J by 4 bases, leaving 12 bases between them. The germline V gene has CDR1 WSHSY and CDR2 SAAADI.

The rearrangement uses TRBV5-1 and TRBJ1-1, with D tentatively TRBD1 (6 bases). There are 15 residues in the CDR3. In germline, CDR1 is SGHRS, CDR2 YFSETQ. V was cut by 4 bases and J by 3 bases, with 16 bases left in between. CDR3 sequence reads: CASSGPNRDDTEAFF. The CDR3 DNA is TGCGCCAGCAGCGGGCCGAACAGGGATGACACTGAAGCTTTCTTT.

The chain links TRBV28 to TRBJ1-2; D is ambiguous. This CDR3 contains 12 residues. The ends were cut back, 3 bases at V and 8 bases at J, with 10 bases in the middle. Germline CDR1 is MDHEN and CDR2 is SYDVKM. CDR3 amino acids: CASSFSPQGYTF. DNA for the CDR3: TGTGCCAGCAGTTTTAGTCCACAGGGCTACACCTTC.

The CDR3 DNA follows: TGTGCCAGCAGCGGGACAGGGGGCCATGGCTACACCTTC. It encodes CASSGTGGHGYTF. The chain couples TRBV5-5 to TRBJ1-2, with 12 bases lining up with TRBD1. The CDR3 runs to 13 residues. V dropped 4 bases and J dropped 6; count of bases not matched to a gene: 1. In germline, CDR1 is SGHKS, CDR2 YYEKEE (reference sequence).

The V and J genes are TRBV9 and TRBJ2-3; 9 nucleotides match TRBD2. After removal of 4 bases from V and 0 bases from J, the junction contained 15 bases not matched to a gene. The germline V gene has CDR1 SGDLS and CDR2 YYNGEE. This CDR3 is built from 19 residues. CDR3 DNA: TGTGCCAGCAGCCTCCGAGGACTAGCGAAAGTACCTAGCACAGATACGCAGTATTTT. Translated: CASSLRGLAKVPSTDTQYF. The full variable domain, rest sourced from reference TRBV9 and TRBJ2-3, is DSGVTQTPKHLITATGQRVTLRCSPRSGDLSVYWYQQSLDQGLQFLIQYYNGEERAKGNILERFSAQQFPDLHSELNLSSLELGDSALYFCASSLRGLAKVPSTDTQYFGPGTRLTVL.

The V and J genes are TRBV10-2 and TRBJ2-7; 9 positions match TRBD1. Germline V gene sequence: CDR1 WSHSY, CDR2 SAAADI. The CDR3 has 15 amino acids. V dropped 2 bases and J dropped 1; count of bases not matched to a gene: 3. The CDR3 DNA is TGCGCCAGCAGTGAGCCAGGGACAGGGTCCTACGAGCAGTACTTC. It is translated as CASSEPGTGSYEQYF.

This chain links TRBV30 with TRBJ2-5; D possibly matches TRBD1 or TRBD2 (7 bases each). The J call may be mistaken, given a closer DNA end match to TRBJ2-7. This CDR3 comprises 14 residues. Germline lookup yields CDR1 GTSNPN and CDR2 SVGIG (reference sequence). The CDR3 here is CAWTFRGEGPEQYF. The CDR3 DNA follows: TGTGCCTGGACCTTCAGGGGGGAGGGCCCCGAGCAGTACTTC.

This clone appeared a single time. The chain carries TRBV28 and TRBJ2-1, with 16 bases matching TRBD2. The CDR3 loop spans 19 amino acids. Germline CDR1 is MDHEN and CDR2 is SYDVKM. Losses at the gene ends were 5 bases for V and 3 bases for J; bases not matched to a gene: 10. The CDR3 coding sequence is TGTGCCAGCAGTCGAGTCCCGGGACTAGCGGGAGGGATCTACAATGAGCAGTTCTTC. Protein: CASSRVPGLAGGIYNEQFF.

This chain uses TRBV7-2 with TRBJ2-2; 7 bases are shared with TRBD2. V shed 0 bases, J shed 8 bases, and the junction held 9 bases outside the gene matches. The CDR3 contains 16 residues. CDR1 is SGHTA, CDR2 FQGNSA, per germline. The CDR3 spells CASSLALAVGPGELFF. CDR3 nucleotide sequence: TGTGCCAGCAGCTTAGCCCTAGCGGTAGGGCCTGGGGAGCTGTTTTTT.

CDR3 region: CASSQDIHPVLRDTEAFF. CDR3 bases: TGTGCCAGCAGCCAAGATATCCACCCGGTCCTCCGGGACACTGAAGCTTTCTTT. V usage is TRBV14 and J usage is TRBJ1-1; D unresolved. The CDR3 sequence is 18 residues long. V gave up 0 bases and J gave up 3 bases, with 20 bases separating them. Germline loops: CDR1 SGHDN, CDR2 FVKESK.

The chain carries TRBV5-6 and TRBJ2-1, with 8 nucleotides matching TRBD2. V dropped 5 bases and J dropped 4; count of bases not matched to a gene: 5. The CDR3 has 14 residues. Germline CDR1 is SGHDT and CDR2 is YYEEEE. The chain's CDR3 is CASRVGLGYNEQFF. As DNA, the CDR3 is TGTGCCAGCAGGGTGGGACTAGGTTACAATGAGCAGTTCTTC. Full variable domain (remainder filled in from reference TRBV5-6 and TRBJ2-1): DAGVTQSPTHLIKTRGQQVTLRCSPKSGHDTVSWYQQALGQGPQFIFQYYEEEERQRGNFPDRFSGHQFPNYSSELNVNALLLGDSALYLCASRVGLGYNEQFFGPGTRLTVL.

The rearrangement uses TRBV27 and TRBJ2-2, with 12 positions matching TRBD2. Germline V gene lookup returns CDR1 MNHEY and CDR2 SMNVEV (reference sequence). After removal of 6 bases from V and 1 base from J, the junction contained 15 bases not matched to a gene. CDR3 length: 20 residues. This CDR3 is CASSPTGLAGKGWNTGELFF. CDR3 bases: TGTGCCAGCAGCCCCACCGGACTAGCGGGAAAGGGATGGAACACCGGGGAGCTGTTTTTT.

The chain has TRBV27 and TRBJ2-2, with TRBD2 matching 13 bases. Per germline, CDR1 MNHEY and CDR2 SMNVEV (reference sequence). V lost 8 bases and J lost 4; bases outside the gene matches: 4. The CDR3 length is 15 residues. For the CDR3, the DNA is TGTGCCAGCCTCGGACTAGCGGGAGTCACCGGGGAGCTGTTTTTT. Protein sequence: CASLGLAGVTGELFF.

The chain uses TRBV7-8 and TRBJ2-1; TRBD2 agrees at 9 bases. Germline V gives CDR1 SGHVS, CDR2 FQNEAQ. V shed 8 bases and J 6 bases; nucleotides not matched to a gene: 5. CDR3 length: 13 residues. The CDR3 here is CASFSGRSNEQFF. The CDR3 DNA reads TGTGCCAGCTTTAGCGGGAGAAGCAATGAGCAGTTCTTC.

This rearrangement joins TRBV9 to TRBJ1-6, with 12 bases matching TRBD1. The germline CDR1 and CDR2 sequences are SGDLS and YYNGEE. Germline trimming cut 4 bases from V and 3 bases from J; bases unmatched to any gene: 8. The CDR3 length is 18 residues. The CDR3 nucleotides are TGTGCCAGCAGCCCGGGACAGGGGGCCCGAAACTATAATTCACCCCTCCACTTT. It is translated as CASSPGQGARNYNSPLHF.

This clone appeared a single time. The chain links TRBV7-6 to TRBJ2-3, with TRBD1 matching over 7 bases. Germline CDR1 SGHVS, CDR2 FNYEAQ. The ends lost 5 bases at V and 1 base at J; junction bases unmatched: 18. CDR3 length: 19 amino acids. DNA of the CDR3: TGTGCCAGCAGCCCCAGAATCCCGCGGACAGGCCGGGGCACAGATACGCAGTATTTT. This codes for CASSPRIPRTGRGTDTQYF.

The chain couples TRBV19 to TRBJ2-1, with D perhaps assigned TRBD1 or TRBD2 (9 bases each). CDR1 is LNHDA and CDR2 is SQIVND in the germline V gene (reference sequence). V was cut by 5 bases and J by 4 bases, with 18 bases left in between. The CDR3 is 16 amino acids. The CDR3 here is CASSRQGGLAYNEQFF. The CDR3 DNA reads TGTGCCAGTAGTCGACAGGGGGGACTAGCTTACAATGAGCAGTTCTTC.